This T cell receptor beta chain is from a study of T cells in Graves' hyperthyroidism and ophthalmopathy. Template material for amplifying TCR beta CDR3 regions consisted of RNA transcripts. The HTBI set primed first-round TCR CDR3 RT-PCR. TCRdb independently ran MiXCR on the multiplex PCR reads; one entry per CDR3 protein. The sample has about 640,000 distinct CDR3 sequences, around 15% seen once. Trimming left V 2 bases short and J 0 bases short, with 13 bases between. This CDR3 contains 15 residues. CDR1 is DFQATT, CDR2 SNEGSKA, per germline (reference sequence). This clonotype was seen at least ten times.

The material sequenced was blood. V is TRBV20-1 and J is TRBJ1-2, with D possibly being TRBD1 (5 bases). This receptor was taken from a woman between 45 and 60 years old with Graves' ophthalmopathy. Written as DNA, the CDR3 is TGCAGTGCTAGAAAAGGGGCAGGTGCTAACTATGGCTACACCTTC. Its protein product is CSARKGAGANYGYTF.